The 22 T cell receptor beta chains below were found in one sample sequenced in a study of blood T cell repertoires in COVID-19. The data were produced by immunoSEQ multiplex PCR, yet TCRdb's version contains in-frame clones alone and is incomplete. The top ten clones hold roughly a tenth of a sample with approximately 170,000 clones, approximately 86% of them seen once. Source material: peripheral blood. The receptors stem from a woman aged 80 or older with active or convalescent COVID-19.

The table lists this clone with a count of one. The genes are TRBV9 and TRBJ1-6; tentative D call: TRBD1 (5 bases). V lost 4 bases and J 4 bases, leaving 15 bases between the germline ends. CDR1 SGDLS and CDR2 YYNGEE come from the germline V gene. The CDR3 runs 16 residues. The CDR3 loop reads CASSPTGGGYNSPLHF. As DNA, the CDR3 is TGTGCCAGCAGCCCCACGGGGGGAGGGTATAATTCACCCCTCCACTTT.

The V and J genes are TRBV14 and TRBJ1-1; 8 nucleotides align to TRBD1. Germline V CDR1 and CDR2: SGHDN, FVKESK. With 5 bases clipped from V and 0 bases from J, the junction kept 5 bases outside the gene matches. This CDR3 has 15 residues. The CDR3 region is CASSVTGVVNTEAFF. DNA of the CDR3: TGTGCCAGCAGCGTGACAGGGGTAGTGAACACTGAAGCTTTCTTT. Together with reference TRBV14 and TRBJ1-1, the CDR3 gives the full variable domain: EAGVTQFPSHSVIEKGQTVTLRCDPISGHDNLYWYRRVMGKEIKFLLHFVKESKQDESGMPNNRFLAERTGGTYSTLKVQPAELEDSGVYFCASSVTGVVNTEAFFGQGTRLTVV.

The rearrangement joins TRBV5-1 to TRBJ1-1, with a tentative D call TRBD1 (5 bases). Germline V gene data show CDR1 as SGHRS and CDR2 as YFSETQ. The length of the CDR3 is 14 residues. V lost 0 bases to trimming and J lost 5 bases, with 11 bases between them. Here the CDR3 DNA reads TGCGCCAGCAGCTTGGTAGGGGCAGGTACTGAAGCTTTCTTT. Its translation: CASSLVGAGTEAFF.

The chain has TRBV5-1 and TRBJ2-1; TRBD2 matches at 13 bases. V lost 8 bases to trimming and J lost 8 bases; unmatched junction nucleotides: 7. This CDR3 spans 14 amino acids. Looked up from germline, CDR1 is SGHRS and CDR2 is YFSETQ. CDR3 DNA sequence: TGCGCCAGTCGGGGACTAGCGGGAATCGATGAGCAGTTCTTC. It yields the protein CASRGLAGIDEQFF.

CDR3 sequence reads: CASSLFARTLAGNSYEQYF. In DNA form, the CDR3 reads TGTGCCAGCAGTTTATTCGCACGAACTCTAGCGGGAAACTCCTACGAGCAGTACTTC. The V and J genes are TRBV28 and TRBJ2-7; TRBD2 aligns across 9 bases. The CDR3 has 19 residues. V shed 1 base and J 0 bases; nucleotides not matched to a gene: 13. Per the germline V gene, CDR1 is MDHEN and CDR2 is SYDVKM.

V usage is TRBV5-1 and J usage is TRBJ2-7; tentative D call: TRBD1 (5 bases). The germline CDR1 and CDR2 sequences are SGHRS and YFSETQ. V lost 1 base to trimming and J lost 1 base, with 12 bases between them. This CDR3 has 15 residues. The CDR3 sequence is CASSLIPQASYEQYF. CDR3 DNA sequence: TGCGCCAGCAGCTTGATTCCACAGGCTTCCTACGAGCAGTACTTC.

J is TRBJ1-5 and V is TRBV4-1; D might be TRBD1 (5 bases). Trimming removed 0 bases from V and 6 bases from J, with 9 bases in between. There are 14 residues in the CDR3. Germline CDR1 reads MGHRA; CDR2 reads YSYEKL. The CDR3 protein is CASSQEEGLQPQHF. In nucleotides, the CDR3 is TGCGCCAGCAGCCAAGAGGAGGGGCTTCAGCCCCAGCATTTT.

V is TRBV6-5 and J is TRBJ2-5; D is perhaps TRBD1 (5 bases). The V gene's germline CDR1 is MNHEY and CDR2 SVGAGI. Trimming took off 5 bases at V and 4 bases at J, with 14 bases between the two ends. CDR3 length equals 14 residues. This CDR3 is CASSRTQGAETQYF. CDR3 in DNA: TGTGCCAGCAGTCGGACCCAAGGGGCAGAGACCCAGTACTTC.

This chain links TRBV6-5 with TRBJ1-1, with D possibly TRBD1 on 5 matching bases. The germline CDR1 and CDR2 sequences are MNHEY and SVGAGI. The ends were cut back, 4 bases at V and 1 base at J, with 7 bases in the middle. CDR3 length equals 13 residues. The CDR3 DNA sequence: TGTGCCAGCAGTTCAAGGGGGAACACTGAAGCTTTCTTT. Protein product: CASSSRGNTEAFF.

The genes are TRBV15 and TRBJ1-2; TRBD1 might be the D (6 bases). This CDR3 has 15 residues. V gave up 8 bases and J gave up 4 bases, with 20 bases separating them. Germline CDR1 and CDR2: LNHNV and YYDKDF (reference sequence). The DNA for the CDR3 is TGTGCCACCCGTGGAGGGAGGGGGACTAGCTATGGCTACACCTTC. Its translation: CATRGGRGTSYGYTF.

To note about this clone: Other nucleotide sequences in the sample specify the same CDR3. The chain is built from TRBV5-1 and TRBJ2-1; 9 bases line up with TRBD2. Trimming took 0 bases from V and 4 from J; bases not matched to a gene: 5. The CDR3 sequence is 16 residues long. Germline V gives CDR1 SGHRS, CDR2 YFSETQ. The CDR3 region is CASSLALAGAYNEQFF. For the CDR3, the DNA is TGCGCCAGCAGCTTGGCGTTAGCGGGGGCATACAATGAGCAGTTCTTC.

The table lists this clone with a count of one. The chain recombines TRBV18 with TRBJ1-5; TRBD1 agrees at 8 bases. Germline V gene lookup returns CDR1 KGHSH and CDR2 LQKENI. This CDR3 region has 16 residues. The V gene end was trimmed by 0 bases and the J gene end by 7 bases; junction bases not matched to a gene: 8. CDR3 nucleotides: TGTGCCAGCTCACCACCGGGCGGAGACAGGGGCCAGCCCCAGCATTTT. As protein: CASSPPGGDRGQPQHF. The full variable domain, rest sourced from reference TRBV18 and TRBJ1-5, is NAGVMQNPRHLVRRRGQEARLRCSPMKGHSHVYWYRQLPEEGLKFMVYLQKENIIDESGMPKERFSAEFPKEGPSILRIQQVVRGDSAAYFCASSPPGGDRGQPQHFGDGTRLSIL.

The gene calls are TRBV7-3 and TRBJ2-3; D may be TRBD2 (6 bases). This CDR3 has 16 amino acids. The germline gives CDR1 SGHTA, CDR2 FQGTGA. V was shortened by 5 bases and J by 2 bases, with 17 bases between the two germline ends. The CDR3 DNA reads TGTGCCAGCAGCGCGCTAGGCGGGGAAGTCACAGATACGCAGTATTTT. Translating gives CASSALGGEVTDTQYF.

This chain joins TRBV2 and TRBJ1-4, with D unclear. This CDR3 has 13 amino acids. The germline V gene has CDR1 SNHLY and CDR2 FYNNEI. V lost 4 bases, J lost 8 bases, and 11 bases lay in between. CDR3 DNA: TGTGCCAGCAGTGGGGCCGGAAGGGAAAAACTGTTTTTT. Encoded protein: CASSGAGREKLFF.

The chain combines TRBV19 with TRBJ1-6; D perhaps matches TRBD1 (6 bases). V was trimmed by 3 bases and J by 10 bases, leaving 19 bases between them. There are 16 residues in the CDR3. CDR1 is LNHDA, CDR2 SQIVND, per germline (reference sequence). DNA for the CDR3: TGTGCCAGTAGTATCTTCGGCCAGGGGTTAGAGTCACCCCTCCACTTT. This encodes CASSIFGQGLESPLHF.

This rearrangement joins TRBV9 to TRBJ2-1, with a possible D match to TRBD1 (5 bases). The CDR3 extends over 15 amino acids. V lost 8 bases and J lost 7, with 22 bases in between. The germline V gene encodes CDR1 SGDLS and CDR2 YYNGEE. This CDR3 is CASGRVRSSGNEQFF. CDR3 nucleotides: TGTGCCAGTGGCAGGGTTCGATCTTCTGGGAATGAGCAGTTCTTC. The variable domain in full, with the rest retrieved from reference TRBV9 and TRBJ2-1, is DSGVTQTPKHLITATGQRVTLRCSPRSGDLSVYWYQQSLDQGLQFLIQYYNGEERAKGNILERFSAQQFPDLHSELNLSSLELGDSALYFCASGRVRSSGNEQFFGPGTRLTVL.

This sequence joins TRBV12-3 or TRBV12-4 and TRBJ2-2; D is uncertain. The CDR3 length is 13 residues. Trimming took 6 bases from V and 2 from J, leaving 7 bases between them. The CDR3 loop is CASSLLNTGELFF. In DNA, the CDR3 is TGTGCCAGCAGCCTGTTAAACACCGGGGAGCTGTTTTTT.

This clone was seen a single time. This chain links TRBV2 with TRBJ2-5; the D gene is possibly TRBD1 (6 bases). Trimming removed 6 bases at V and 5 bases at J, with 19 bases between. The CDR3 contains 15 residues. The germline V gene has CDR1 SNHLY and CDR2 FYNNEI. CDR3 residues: CASSAHTGSGETQYF. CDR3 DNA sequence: TGTGCCAGCAGCGCACACACAGGGAGTGGCGAGACCCAGTACTTC.

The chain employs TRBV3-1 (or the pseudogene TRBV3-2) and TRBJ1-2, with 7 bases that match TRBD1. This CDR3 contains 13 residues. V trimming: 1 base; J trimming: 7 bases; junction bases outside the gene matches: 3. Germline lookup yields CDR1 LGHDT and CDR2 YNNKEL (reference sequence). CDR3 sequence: CASSQGGGAGYTF. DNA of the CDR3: TGTGCCAGCAGCCAAGGAGGGGGCGCTGGCTACACCTTC.

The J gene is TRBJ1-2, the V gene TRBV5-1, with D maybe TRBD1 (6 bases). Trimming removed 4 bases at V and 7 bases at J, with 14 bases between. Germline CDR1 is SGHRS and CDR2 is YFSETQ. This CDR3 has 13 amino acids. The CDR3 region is CASSPEGVGGYTF. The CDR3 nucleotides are TGCGCCAGCAGCCCCGAGGGGGTCGGTGGCTACACCTTC.

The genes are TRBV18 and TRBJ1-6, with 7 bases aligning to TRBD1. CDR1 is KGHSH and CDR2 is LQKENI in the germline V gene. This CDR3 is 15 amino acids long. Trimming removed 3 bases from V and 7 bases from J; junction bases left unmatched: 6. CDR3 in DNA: TGTGCCAGCTCACCCCGTGGACAGGAAAATTCACCCCTCCACTTT. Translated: CASSPRGQENSPLHF.

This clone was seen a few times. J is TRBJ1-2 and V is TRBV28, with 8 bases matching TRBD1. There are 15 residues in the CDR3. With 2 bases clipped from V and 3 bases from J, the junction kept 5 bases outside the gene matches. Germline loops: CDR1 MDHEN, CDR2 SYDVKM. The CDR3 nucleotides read TGTGCCAGCAGTTTACAGGGGGCTATTTACTATGGCTACACCTTC. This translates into CASSLQGAIYYGYTF.